This T cell receptor (beta chain) was sequenced in a study of early T cells in non-severe SARS-CoV-2 infection. Looking at the study overall: Alpha and beta chains were unpaired, from unsorted whole-blood bulk RNA.

Overall study findings and caveats: VDJdb-based annotation leaned toward anti-spike CD8 responses and missed private and CD4 specificities.

On this clonotype: The target antigen is unknown.

As part of library construction, unique molecular identifiers were attached to individual cDNA molecules. From the 5' RACE reads, TCRdb called clonotypes with MiXCR, one entry per CDR3 protein. The data contain fewer than 85,000 distinct CDR3 sequences, around 13% of them seen just once; the ten biggest clones take up nearly 6%. The germline gives CDR1 MNHEY, CDR2 SVGAGI. CDR3 length equals 15 residues. V gave up 4 bases and J gave up 0 bases, with 12 bases separating them. The chain couples TRBV6-5 to TRBJ1-2; tentative D call: TRBD1 (6 bases). The sequence was collected from an adult who was a healthcare worker with PCR-confirmed SARS-CoV-2 infection or an uninfected control (not recorded which). Sequencing input: whole blood. The CDR3 sequence is CASSSTGTANYGYTF. In DNA form, the CDR3 reads TGTGCCAGCAGTTCAACAGGGACGGCTAACTATGGCTACACCTTC.